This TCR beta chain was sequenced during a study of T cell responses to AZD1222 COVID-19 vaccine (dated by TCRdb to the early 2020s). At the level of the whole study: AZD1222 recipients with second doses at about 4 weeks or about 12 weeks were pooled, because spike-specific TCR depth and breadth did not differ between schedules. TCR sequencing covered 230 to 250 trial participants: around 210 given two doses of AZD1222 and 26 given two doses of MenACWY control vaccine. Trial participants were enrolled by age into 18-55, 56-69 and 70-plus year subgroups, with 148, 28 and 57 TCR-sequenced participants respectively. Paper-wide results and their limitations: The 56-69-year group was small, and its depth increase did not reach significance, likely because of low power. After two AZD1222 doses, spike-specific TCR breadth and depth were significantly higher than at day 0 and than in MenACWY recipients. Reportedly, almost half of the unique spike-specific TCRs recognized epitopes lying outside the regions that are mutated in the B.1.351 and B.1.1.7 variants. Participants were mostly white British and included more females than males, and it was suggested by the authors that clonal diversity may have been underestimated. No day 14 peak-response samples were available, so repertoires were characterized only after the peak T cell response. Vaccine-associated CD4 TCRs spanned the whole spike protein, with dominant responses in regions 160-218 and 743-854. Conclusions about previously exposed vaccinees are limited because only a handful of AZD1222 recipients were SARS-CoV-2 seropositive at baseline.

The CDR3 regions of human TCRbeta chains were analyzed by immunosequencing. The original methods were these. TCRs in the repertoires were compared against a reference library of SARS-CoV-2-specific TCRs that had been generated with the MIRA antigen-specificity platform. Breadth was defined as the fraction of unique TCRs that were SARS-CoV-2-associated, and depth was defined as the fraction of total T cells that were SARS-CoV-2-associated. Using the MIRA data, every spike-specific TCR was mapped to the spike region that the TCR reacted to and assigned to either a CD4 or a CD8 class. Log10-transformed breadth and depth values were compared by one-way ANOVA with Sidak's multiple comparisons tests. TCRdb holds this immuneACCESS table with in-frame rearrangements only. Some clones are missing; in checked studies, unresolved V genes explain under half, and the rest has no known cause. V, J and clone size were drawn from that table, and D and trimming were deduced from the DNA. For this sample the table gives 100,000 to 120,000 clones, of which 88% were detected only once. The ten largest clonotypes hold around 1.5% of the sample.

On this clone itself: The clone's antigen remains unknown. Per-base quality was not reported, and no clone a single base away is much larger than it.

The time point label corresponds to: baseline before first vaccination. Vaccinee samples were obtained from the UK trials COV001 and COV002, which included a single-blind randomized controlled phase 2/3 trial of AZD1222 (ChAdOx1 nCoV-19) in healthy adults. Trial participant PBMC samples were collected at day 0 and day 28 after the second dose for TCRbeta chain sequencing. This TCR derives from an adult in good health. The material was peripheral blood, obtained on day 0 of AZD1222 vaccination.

The CDR3 region has the sequence CASSAALGGATLGEQYF. At the DNA level, the sequence is TGTGCCAGCAGCGCGGCCCTCGGAGGAGCGACCCTGGGCGAGCAGTACTTC. The chain was built from TRBV9 and TRBJ2-7, with TRBD2 perhaps the D gene, on 5 matching bases. Including cysteine and phenylalanine, the CDR3 has 17 amino acids. CDR3 DNA only is kept here, 51 bases in frame from base 1. Cut back by 3 bases and 6 bases, the V and J ends lie 25 bases apart. Sequences SGDLS (CDR1) and YYNGEE (CDR2) are obtained from the germline V gene.